The 23 T cell receptor beta chains below come from one sample, sequenced in a study of regulatory T cells in long-lasting Graves disease. Investigators prepared the TCR beta libraries by applying iRepertoire HTBI primers and Arm-PCR of CDR3 regions. TCRdb processed the multiplex PCR reads anew with MiXCR; each CDR3 protein has one entry. The repertoire consists of around 480,000 distinct CDR3 sequences, with about 16% occurring once and the leading ten covering about 25%. The time point denotes: newly diagnosed GD, antithyroid drugs for less than 3 months. Preparation of the TCR library used RNA extracted from PBMCs. This same sample was also part of a study on T cells in Graves' hyperthyroidism and ophthalmopathy.

The source material was peripheral blood mononuclear cells (PBMCs), sampled at new diagnosis, from a patient treated with antithyroid drugs. Receptor source: a woman aged 40 to 65 with Graves disease.

This clonotype was seen a few times. The V gene is TRBV6-2 or TRBV6-3, the J gene TRBJ2-5, with D perhaps TRBD2 (5 bases). Looked up from germline, CDR1 is MNHEY and CDR2 is SVGEGT. This CDR3 comprises 14 residues. V lost 7 bases, J lost 8 bases, and 20 bases lay in between. CDR3 nucleotide sequence: TGTGCCAGCAAACTTACTAAAGAAGGGAGAACCCAGTACTTC. It encodes CASKLTKEGRTQYF.

The chain has TRBV4-1 and TRBJ2-7, with TRBD1 matching 9 bases. The CDR3 length is 15 residues. Unmatched junction bases numbered 2, after V lost 0 bases and J lost 2 bases. In germline, CDR1 is MGHRA, CDR2 YSYEKL. CDR3 amino acids: CASSQDRDRAYEQYF. The CDR3, as DNA: TGCGCCAGCAGCCAAGACCGGGACAGGGCCTACGAGCAGTACTTC.

This clonotype was counted once. J is TRBJ2-3 and V is TRBV7-9; D uncertain. The CDR3 runs 12 residues. The germline gives CDR1 SEHNR, CDR2 FQNEAQ (reference sequence). V lost 4 bases and J 6 bases, leaving 8 bases between the germline ends. CDR3 bases: TGTGCCAGCAGCTCCCCGCTCGATACGCAGTATTTT. It translates to CASSSPLDTQYF.

CDR3 sequence: CASTPSKGGGTDTQYF. CDR3 nucleotide sequence: TGTGCCAGTACCCCCTCTAAGGGGGGCGGCACAGATACGCAGTATTTT. The chain couples TRBV19 to TRBJ2-3; D possibly matches TRBD1 or TRBD2 (6 bases each). This CDR3 is built from 16 residues. The V end was cut by 7 bases, the J end by 1 base, with 18 bases between. Per germline, CDR1 LNHDA and CDR2 SQIVND (reference sequence).

This clonotype was found a few times. The V and J genes are TRBV7-8 and TRBJ2-3; 10 nucleotides line up with TRBD2. Germline values: CDR1 SGHVS, CDR2 FQNEAQ. The CDR3 spans 18 residues. The V and J ends lost 5 bases and 0 bases, in that order; junction bases with no gene match: 11. The CDR3, as DNA: TGTGCCAGCAGCCCCCTCAGCGGGGGGGGCCCAAGCACAGATACGCAGTATTTT. Its protein is CASSPLSGGGPSTDTQYF.

The chain links TRBV14 to TRBJ1-3; D gene ambiguous. The CDR3 is 16 residues long. Germline lookup yields CDR1 SGHDN and CDR2 FVKESK. V was cut by 4 bases and J by 0 bases, with 13 bases left in between. In nucleotides, the CDR3 is TGTGCCAGCAGCCCACCCGGGAGGGCCTCTGGAAACACCATATATTTT. It is translated as CASSPPGRASGNTIYF. The variable domain in full, completed from reference TRBV14 and TRBJ1-3, reads EAGVTQFPSHSVIEKGQTVTLRCDPISGHDNLYWYRRVMGKEIKFLLHFVKESKQDESGMPNNRFLAERTGGTYSTLKVQPAELEDSGVYFCASSPPGRASGNTIYFGEGSWLTVV.

There are many counts of this clonotype. The J gene is TRBJ2-7, the V gene TRBV19; weak D call: TRBD1 (5 bases). V was trimmed by 4 bases and J by 3 bases, leaving 10 bases between them. The germline V gene encodes CDR1 LNHDA and CDR2 SQIVND (reference sequence). There are 13 residues in the CDR3. As DNA, the CDR3 is TGTGCCAGTAGTACGGACACATACTACGAGCAGTACTTC. It codes for CASSTDTYYEQYF.

This clonotype was seen many times. This chain joins TRBV7-3 and TRBJ1-2, with 7 bases fitting TRBD1. Unmatched junction bases numbered 6, after V lost 6 bases and J lost 5 bases. Germline V lookup: CDR1 SGHTA, CDR2 FQGTGA. This CDR3 has 13 residues. DNA of the CDR3: TGTGCCAGCAGTCTCACAGGGGAGTATGGCTACACCTTC. Its protein is CASSLTGEYGYTF.

This clonotype occurred a few times. Here the CDR3 DNA reads TGTGCCATTAGTCCTAGCGGGGGGGCATTGGAGACCCAGTACTTC. Residues: CAISPSGGALETQYF. The chain couples TRBV10-3 to TRBJ2-5; 12 nucleotides match TRBD2. The germline V gene encodes CDR1 ENHRY and CDR2 SYGVKD. After removal of 9 bases from V and 5 bases from J, the junction contained 10 bases not matched to a gene. CDR3 length: 15 amino acids.

Comments on this clonotype: This may be a read error: a much more frequent sequence differs by one nucleotide. The chain employs TRBV12-3 or TRBV12-4 and TRBJ2-1; the match to TRBD1 covers 8 bases. V shed 11 bases and J 12 bases; nucleotides not matched to a gene: 12. The CDR3 contains 12 residues. The CDR3 sequence: CAGTTGGTGQFF. The CDR3 DNA sequence: TGTGCCGGCACCACAGGAGGGACAGGGCAGTTCTTC.

This chain's CDR3 is CASSIDGGMRQFF. For the CDR3, the DNA is TGTGCCAGTAGTATAGATGGAGGAATGCGGCAGTTCTTC. This sequence joins TRBV19 and TRBJ2-1, with a tentative D call TRBD2 (5 bases). CDR3 length: 13 amino acids. Germline loops: CDR1 LNHDA, CDR2 SQIVND (reference sequence). V lost 0 bases to trimming and J lost 12 bases, with 12 bases between them.

This clonotype was seen repeatedly, ten times or more. The chain joins TRBV2 to TRBJ2-2; tentative D call: TRBD1 (5 bases). Trimming removed 7 bases from V and 1 base from J, with 13 bases in between. The CDR3 runs to 15 residues. Per the germline V gene, CDR1 is SNHLY and CDR2 is FYNNEI. CDR3 sequence: CASKPRDGNTGELFF. In DNA, the CDR3 is TGTGCCAGCAAACCCAGGGATGGGAACACCGGGGAGCTGTTTTTT.

This chain joins TRBV6-1 and TRBJ1-2, with unresolved D. Per the germline V gene, CDR1 is MNHNS and CDR2 is SASEGT. This CDR3 spans 12 amino acids. V lost 6 bases, J lost 4 bases, and 9 bases lay in between. The CDR3: CASSDGLYGYTF. DNA for the CDR3: TGTGCCAGCAGCGACGGCCTCTATGGCTACACCTTC.

The chain uses TRBV12-5 and TRBJ2-7; D not certain. The CDR3 has 11 amino acids. Germline values: CDR1 LGHNT, CDR2 FRNRAP. Between the trimmed V and J ends, which lost 2 bases and 5 bases, there was a span of 4 bases. This CDR3 is CASGLNNEQYF. For the CDR3, the DNA is TGTGCTAGTGGTTTGAATAACGAGCAGTACTTC.

This clonotype was found a few times. A single base separates this from a much larger clone, so it may be a read error. V gene TRBV12-3 or TRBV12-4 combines with J gene TRBJ1-1, with 7 bases lining up with TRBD1. There are 13 residues in the CDR3. V shed 4 bases, J shed 6 bases, and the junction held 5 bases outside the gene matches. CDR3 loop: CASSSTGTPEAFF. The CDR3 DNA reads as TGTGCCAGCAGTTCGACAGGGACCCCTGAAGCTTTCTTT.

This sequence joins TRBV7-2 and TRBJ2-7, with 8 bases lining up with TRBD2. Germline-derived CDR1 and CDR2 are SGHTA and FQGNSA. This CDR3 region has 15 residues. J gave up 1 base and V 5 bases, and 7 bases lay outside the gene matches. The CDR3 bases are TGTGCCAGCAGCCCCATGGGACTAGGTTCCTACGAGCAGTACTTC. It encodes CASSPMGLGSYEQYF.

This clonotype showed up just a few times. This chain uses TRBV12-3 or TRBV12-4 with TRBJ1-4; D is uncertain. The CDR3 runs to 12 residues. V shed 7 bases and J shed 8 bases, with 11 bases lying between them. This CDR3 reads CASKGPWEKLFF. The CDR3 nucleotides are TGTGCCAGCAAAGGCCCATGGGAAAAACTGTTTTTT.

This sequence joins TRBV7-3 and TRBJ2-1; D unclear. The CDR3 has 14 residues. V gave up 11 bases and J gave up 1 base, with 15 bases separating them. The germline gives CDR1 SGHTA, CDR2 FQGTGA. The CDR3 is CAWSGVASYNEQFF. CDR3 DNA: TGTGCCTGGAGTGGAGTGGCATCCTACAATGAGCAGTTCTTC. Complete variable domain (other parts from reference TRBV7-3 and TRBJ2-1): GAGVSQTPSNKVTEKGKYVELRCDPISGHTALYWYRQSLGQGPEFLIYFQGTGAADDSGLPNDRFFAVRPEGSVSTLKIQRTERGDSAVYLCAWSGVASYNEQFFGPGTRLTVL.

This clonotype was observed many times. The chain links TRBV2 to TRBJ2-6; 7 bases agree with TRBD1. Germline-derived CDR1 and CDR2 are SNHLY and FYNNEI. The CDR3 has 15 amino acids. J gave up 2 bases and V 6 bases, and 4 bases lay outside the gene matches. CDR3 nucleotide sequence: TGTGCCAGCAGCCACAGGGGAACTGGGGCCAACGTCCTGACTTTC. This codes for CASSHRGTGANVLTF.

This clonotype was counted many times. The chain links TRBV6-1 to TRBJ1-1, with TRBD1 matching over 8 bases. The CDR3 has 15 residues. From germline, CDR1 is MNHNS and CDR2 SASEGT. The junction had 7 bases not matched to a gene; V was cut back by 6 bases and J by 1 base. CDR3 sequence reads: CASSRPGTGNTEAFF. The CDR3 coding sequence is TGTGCCAGCAGCAGACCCGGGACAGGGAACACTGAAGCTTTCTTT.

Comments on this clonotype: An end of the junction does not agree with germline; a read error may underlie this. The rearrangement uses TRBV5-1 and TRBJ2-1; the match to TRBD2 covers 9 bases. CDR1 SGHRS and CDR2 YFSETQ come from the germline V gene. CDR3 length: 17 amino acids. CDR3: CASSIYSGGTSDNEQFF. CDR3 nucleotides: TGCGCCAGCAGCATCTATAGCGGGGGTACCTCCGACAATGAGCAGTTCTTC.

This clonotype was detected many times. The CDR3 DNA is TGTGCCAGCACTCAACAGGGTTCGCAGAACACTGAAGCTTTCTTT. Its protein is CASTQQGSQNTEAFF. The chain recombines TRBV19 with TRBJ1-1; D might be TRBD1 (6 bases). This CDR3 spans 15 amino acids. Germline CDR1 is LNHDA and CDR2 is SQIVND (reference sequence). The ends were cut back, 9 bases at V and 1 base at J, with 18 bases in the middle.

This clonotype was picked up many times. CDR3 region: CASSEAFVYSNQPQHF. The CDR3 DNA is TGTGCCAGCAGTGAAGCGTTCGTCTATAGCAATCAGCCCCAGCATTTT. J is TRBJ1-5 and V is TRBV2; no definite D call. V lost 0 bases to trimming and J lost 0 bases, with 9 bases between them. CDR3 size: 16 residues. CDR1 is SNHLY, CDR2 FYNNEI, per germline.